A single T cell receptor (beta chain) is shown here with its context. The data originate from a study of T cell responses to AZD1222 COVID-19 vaccine. This CDR3 region has 14 residues. From germline, CDR1 is MGHDK and CDR2 SYGVNS. V was cut by 4 bases and J by 4 bases, with 12 bases left in between. Repertoires were generated with immunoSEQ multiplex PCR, while TCRdb's copy carries only in-frame clones and drops some. The sample has 130,000 to 150,000 clones, 93% seen once. This clonotype was sampled from an adult in good health. The specimen was peripheral blood, collected on day 0 of AZD1222 vaccination. This sequence joins TRBV25-1 and TRBJ2-3, with a tentative D call TRBD2 (5 bases). The CDR3 loop reads CASSASGQADTQYF. DNA for the CDR3: TGTGCCAGCAGTGCCAGCGGCCAGGCAGATACGCAGTATTTT.